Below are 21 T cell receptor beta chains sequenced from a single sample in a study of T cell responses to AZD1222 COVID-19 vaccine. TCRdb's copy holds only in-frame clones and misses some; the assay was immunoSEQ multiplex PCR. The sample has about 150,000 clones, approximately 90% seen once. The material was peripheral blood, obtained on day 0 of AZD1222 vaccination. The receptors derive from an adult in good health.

In DNA, the CDR3 is TGTGCCAGCAGCGAAACAGGGTATGGCTACACCTTC. Translating gives CASSETGYGYTF. This sequence joins TRBV7-3 and TRBJ1-2; tentatively, D is TRBD1 (6 bases). This CDR3 region has 12 residues. In germline, CDR1 is SGHTA, CDR2 FQGTGA. The V end lost 5 bases, the J end lost 5 bases, and 9 bases lay between the germline ends.

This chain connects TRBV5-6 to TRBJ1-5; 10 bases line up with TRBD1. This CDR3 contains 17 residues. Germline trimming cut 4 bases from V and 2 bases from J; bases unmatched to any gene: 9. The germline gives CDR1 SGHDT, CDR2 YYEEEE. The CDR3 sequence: CASSKTGGESGNQPQHF. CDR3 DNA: TGTGCCAGCAGCAAGACAGGGGGCGAATCTGGCAATCAGCCCCAGCATTTT.

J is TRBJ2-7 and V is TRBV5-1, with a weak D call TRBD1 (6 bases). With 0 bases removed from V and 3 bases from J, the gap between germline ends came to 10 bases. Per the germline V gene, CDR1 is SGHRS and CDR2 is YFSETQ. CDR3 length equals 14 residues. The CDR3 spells CASSLDRANYEQYF. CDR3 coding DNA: TGCGCCAGCAGCTTGGACAGGGCCAACTACGAGCAGTACTTC.

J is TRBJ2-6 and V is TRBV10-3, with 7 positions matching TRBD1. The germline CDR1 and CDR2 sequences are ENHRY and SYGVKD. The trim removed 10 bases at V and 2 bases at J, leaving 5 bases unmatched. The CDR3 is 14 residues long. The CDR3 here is CATHTGAGANVLTF. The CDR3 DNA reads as TGTGCCACCCATACAGGGGCTGGGGCCAACGTCCTGACTTTC.

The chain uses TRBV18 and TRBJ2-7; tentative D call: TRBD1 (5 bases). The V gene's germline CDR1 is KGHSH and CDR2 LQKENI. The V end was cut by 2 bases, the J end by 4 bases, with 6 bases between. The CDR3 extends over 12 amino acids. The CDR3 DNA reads TGTGCCAGCTCACCAGGGGCGTACGAGCAGTACGTC. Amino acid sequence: CASSPGAYEQYV.

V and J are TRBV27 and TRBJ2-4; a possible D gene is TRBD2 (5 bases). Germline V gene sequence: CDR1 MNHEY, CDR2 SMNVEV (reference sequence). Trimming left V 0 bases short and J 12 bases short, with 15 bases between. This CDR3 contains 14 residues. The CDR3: CASSLSSPGKRQYF. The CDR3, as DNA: TGTGCCAGCAGTTTATCGTCCCCCGGGAAGCGTCAGTACTTC.

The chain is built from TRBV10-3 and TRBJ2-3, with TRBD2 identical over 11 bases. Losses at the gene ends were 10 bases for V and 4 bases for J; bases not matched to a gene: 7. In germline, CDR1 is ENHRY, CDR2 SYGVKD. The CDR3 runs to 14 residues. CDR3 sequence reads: CATQFSGGADTQYF. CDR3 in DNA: TGTGCCACCCAGTTTAGCGGGGGGGCAGATACGCAGTATTTT.

This chain's CDR3 is CASSLATGLNYGYTF. In DNA, the CDR3 is TGTGCCAGCAGCTTAGCTACAGGGTTAAACTATGGCTACACCTTC. This chain links TRBV7-2 with TRBJ1-2, with a weak D call TRBD1 (6 bases). The CDR3 covers 15 residues. V lost 0 bases and J lost 2, with 10 bases in between. Germline-derived CDR1 and CDR2 are SGHTA and FQGNSA.

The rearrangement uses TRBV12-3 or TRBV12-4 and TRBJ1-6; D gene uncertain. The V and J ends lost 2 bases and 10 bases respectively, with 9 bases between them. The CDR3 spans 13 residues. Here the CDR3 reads CASSLSRYSPLHF. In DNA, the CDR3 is TGTGCCAGCAGTTTATCGAGATACTCACCCCTCCACTTT.

In nucleotides, the CDR3 is TGCAGTGCTAGTGTCGGGGGTCCTACAGATACGCAGTATTTT. It is translated as CSASVGGPTDTQYF. The V call is TRBV20-1, the J call TRBJ2-3; TRBD2 might be the D (6 bases). With 3 bases removed from V and 3 bases from J, the gap between germline ends came to 13 bases. Per germline, CDR1 DFQATT and CDR2 SNEGSKA (reference sequence). CDR3 length: 14 residues.

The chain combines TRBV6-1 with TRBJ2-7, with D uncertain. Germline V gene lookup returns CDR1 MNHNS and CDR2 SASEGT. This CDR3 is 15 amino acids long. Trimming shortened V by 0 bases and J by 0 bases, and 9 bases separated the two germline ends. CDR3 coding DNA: TGTGCCAGCAGTGAAGCGCCACAGTTCTCCTACGAGCAGTACTTC. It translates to CASSEAPQFSYEQYF.

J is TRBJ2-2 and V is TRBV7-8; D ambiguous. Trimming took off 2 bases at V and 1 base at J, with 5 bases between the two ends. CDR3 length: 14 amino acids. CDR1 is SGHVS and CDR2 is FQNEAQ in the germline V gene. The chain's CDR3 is CASSLMVNTGELFF. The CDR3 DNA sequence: TGTGCCAGCAGCTTAATGGTGAACACCGGGGAGCTGTTTTTT.

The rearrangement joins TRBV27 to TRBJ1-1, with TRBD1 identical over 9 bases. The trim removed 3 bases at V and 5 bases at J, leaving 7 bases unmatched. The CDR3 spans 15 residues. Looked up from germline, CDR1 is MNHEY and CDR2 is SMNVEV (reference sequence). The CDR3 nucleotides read TGTGCCAGCAGTTTTTCGGGGACAGGGTTGACTGAAGCTTTCTTT. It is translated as CASSFSGTGLTEAFF.

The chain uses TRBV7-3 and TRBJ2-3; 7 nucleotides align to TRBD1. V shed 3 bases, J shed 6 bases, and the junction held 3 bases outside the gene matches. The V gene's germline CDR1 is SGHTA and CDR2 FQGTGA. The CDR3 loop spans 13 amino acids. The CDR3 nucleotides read TGTGCCAGCAGCTTCGACAGGGAGGATACGCAGTATTTT. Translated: CASSFDREDTQYF.

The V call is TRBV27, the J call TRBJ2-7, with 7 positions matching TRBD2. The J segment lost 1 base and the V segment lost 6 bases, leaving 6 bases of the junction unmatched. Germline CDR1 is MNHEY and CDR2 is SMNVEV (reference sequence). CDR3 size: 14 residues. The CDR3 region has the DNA TGTGCCAGCAGACCTAGCGGCGGTTCCTACGAGCAGTACTTC. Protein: CASRPSGGSYEQYF.

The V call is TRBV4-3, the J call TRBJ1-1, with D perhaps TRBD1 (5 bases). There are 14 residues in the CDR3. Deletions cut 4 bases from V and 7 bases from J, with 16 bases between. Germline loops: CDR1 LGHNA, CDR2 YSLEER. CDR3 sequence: CASSLIQGDGEAFF. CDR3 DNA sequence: TGCGCCAGCAGCCTCATACAAGGGGACGGTGAAGCTTTCTTT.

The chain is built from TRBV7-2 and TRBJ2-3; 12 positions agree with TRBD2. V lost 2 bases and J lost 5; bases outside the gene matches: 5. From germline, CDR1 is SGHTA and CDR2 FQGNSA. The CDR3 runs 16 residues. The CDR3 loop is CASSLRLAGVGDTQYF. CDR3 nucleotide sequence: TGTGCCAGCAGCTTAAGACTAGCGGGGGTTGGAGATACGCAGTATTTT.

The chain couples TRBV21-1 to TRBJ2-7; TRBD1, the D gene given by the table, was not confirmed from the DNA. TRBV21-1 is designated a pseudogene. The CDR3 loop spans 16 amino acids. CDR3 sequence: CASSQGWTGWWYEQYF. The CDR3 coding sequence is TGTGCCAGCAGCCAAGGATGGACAGGGTGGTGGTACGAGCAGTACTTC.

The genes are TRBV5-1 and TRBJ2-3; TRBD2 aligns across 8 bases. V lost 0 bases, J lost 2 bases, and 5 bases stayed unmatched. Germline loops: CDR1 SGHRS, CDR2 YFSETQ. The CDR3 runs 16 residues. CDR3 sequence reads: CASSLETSEITDTQYF. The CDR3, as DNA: TGCGCCAGCAGCTTGGAGACTAGCGAAATCACAGATACGCAGTATTTT.

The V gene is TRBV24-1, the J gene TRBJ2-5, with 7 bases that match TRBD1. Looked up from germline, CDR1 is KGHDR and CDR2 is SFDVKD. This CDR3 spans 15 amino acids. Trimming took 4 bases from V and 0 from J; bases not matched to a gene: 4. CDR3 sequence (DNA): TGTGCCACCAGTGACCTCAGGGGGTACCAAGAGACCCAGTACTTC. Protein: CATSDLRGYQETQYF.

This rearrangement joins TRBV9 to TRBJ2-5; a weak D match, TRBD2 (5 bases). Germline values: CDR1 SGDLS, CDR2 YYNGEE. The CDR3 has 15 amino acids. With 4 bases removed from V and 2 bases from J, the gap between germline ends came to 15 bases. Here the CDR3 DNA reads TGTGCCAGCAGCCCTAGTAAGAGGGTTCAAGAGACCCAGTACTTC. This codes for CASSPSKRVQETQYF.